The clone carrying this T cell receptor (beta chain) has more than one count but fewer than ten. What it recognizes is unknown. This sample stems from a study of blood T cells in healthy people across ages. Study-level results: Roughly linear declines in TCR beta diversity per million T cells occurred with age.

The V and J ends lost 6 bases and 14 bases respectively, with 11 bases between them. Per germline, CDR1 SEHNR and CDR2 FQNEAQ (reference sequence). The CDR3 has 11 amino acids. With a J-beta primer mix and a sample-barcoded 5' primer, a second PCR ran about 6 to 11 cycles. Researchers report that a template-switch adaptor with 12 random nucleotides tagged each cDNA molecule. From the 5' RACE reads, TCRdb called clonotypes with MiXCR, one entry per CDR3 protein. This sample has around 1,700,000 distinct CDR3 sequences, with about 30% found just once. This TCR was recovered from a woman under 40 in good health. The rearrangement joins TRBV7-9 to TRBJ1-6; tentative D call: TRBD1 (5 bases). The sample was blood. The CDR3 coding sequence is TGTGCCAGCAGAACCGGGGCCTCCCTCCACTTT. This gives the protein CASRTGASLHF.